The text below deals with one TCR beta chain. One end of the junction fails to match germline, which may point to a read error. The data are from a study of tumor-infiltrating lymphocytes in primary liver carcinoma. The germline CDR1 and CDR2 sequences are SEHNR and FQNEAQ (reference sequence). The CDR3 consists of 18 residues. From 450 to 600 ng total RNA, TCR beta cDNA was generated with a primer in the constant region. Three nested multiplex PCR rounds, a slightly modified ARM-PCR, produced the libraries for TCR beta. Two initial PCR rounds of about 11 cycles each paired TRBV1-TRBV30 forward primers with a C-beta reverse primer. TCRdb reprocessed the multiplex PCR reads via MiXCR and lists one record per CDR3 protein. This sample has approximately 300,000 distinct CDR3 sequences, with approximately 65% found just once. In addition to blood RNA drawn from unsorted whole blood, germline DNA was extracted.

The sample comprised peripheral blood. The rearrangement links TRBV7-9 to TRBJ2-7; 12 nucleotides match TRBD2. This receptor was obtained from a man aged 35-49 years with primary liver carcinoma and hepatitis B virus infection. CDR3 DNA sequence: TGTGCCAGCAGCTTCGCCCCCCTAGCGGGAGGGTTCGGCCACGAGCATTACTTC. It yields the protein CASSFAPLAGGFGHEHYF.